Listed here are 21 T cell receptor beta chains from one sample, sequenced in a study of T cell clonality in common variable immunodeficiency. Some clones are missing from TCRdb's copy, which holds only in-frame ones; the method was immunoSEQ multiplex PCR. The repertoire has 40,000 to 55,000 clones, none seen only once; the ten largest take more than 9%. The specimen sequenced was peripheral blood mononuclear cells. The receptors originated from a person aged 18 to 75 in good health.

This clone has more than one count but fewer than ten. The read terminates 3 residues ahead of where the CDR3 ends, so the germline J gene completes it. The rearrangement uses TRBV7-9 and TRBJ2-3, with D possibly TRBD2 on 6 matching bases. Trimming left V 3 bases short and J 0 bases short, with 10 bases between. In germline, CDR1 is SEHNR, CDR2 FQNEAQ (reference sequence). This CDR3 comprises 15 residues. The CDR3 sequence is CASSFPTSSTDTQYF. CDR3 DNA (partial): TGTGCCAGCAGCTTTCCGACTAGTAGCACAGATACG.

In this sample, this clone turned up a few times. The CDR3 is cut off 3 residues early in the read; its end comes from the germline J gene. V gene TRBV20-1 combines with J gene TRBJ1-4; TRBD1 is a possible D gene (5 bases). The CDR3 length is 14 residues. Germline V gene lookup returns CDR1 DFQATT and CDR2 SNEGSKA (reference sequence). CDR3 amino acids: CSASPVLGASPLFF. The DNA read from the CDR3 is TGCAGTGCTAGTCCCGTGTTAGGGGCATCACCA.

This clone was detected ten times or more. Coverage ceases 3 residues before the CDR3 finishes, and the germline J gene fills in the end. The V call is TRBV20-1, the J call TRBJ2-4; TRBD2 agrees at 11 bases. The length of the CDR3 is 14 residues. V trimming: 6 bases; J trimming: 5 bases; junction bases outside the gene matches: 6. Germline V gives CDR1 DFQATT, CDR2 SNEGSKA (reference sequence). The sequenced part of the CDR3 DNA is TGCAGTGCATATAGCGGGAGGGCCGAAAACATT. Translating gives CSAYSGRAENI. In full, the CDR3 is CSAYSGRAENIQYF.

This clone came up many times. The DNA ends 3 residues before the CDR3 does, and the rest of the CDR3 is filled in from the germline J gene. The rearrangement links TRBV5-4 to TRBJ2-5; TRBD1 matches at 7 bases. Germline V gene lookup returns CDR1 SGHNT and CDR2 YYREEE (reference sequence). The junction had 7 bases not matched to a gene; V was cut back by 4 bases and J by 1 base. This CDR3 region has 15 residues. CDR3 residues: CASSLRDSTQETQYF. Partial CDR3 DNA: TGTGCCAGCAGCCTCCGGGACAGTACCCAAGAGACC. Full variable domain (outside the CDR3, taken from reference TRBV5-4 and TRBJ2-5): ETGVTQSPTHLIKTRGQQVTLRCSSQSGHNTVSWYQQALGQGPQFIFQYYREEENGRGNFPPRFSGLQFPNYSSELNVNALELDDSALYLCASSLRDSTQETQYFGPGTRLLVL.

Only a few counts were recorded for this clone. The read stops 3 residues short of the end of the CDR3; the missing end is completed from the germline J gene. The gene calls are TRBV2 and TRBJ1-4; D is unresolved. Between the trimmed V and J ends, which lost 2 bases and 8 bases, there was a span of 21 bases. The CDR3 extends over 17 amino acids. CDR1 is SNHLY and CDR2 is FYNNEI in the germline V gene. CDR3 DNA, as far as it was read: TGTGCCAGCAGTGAATTCCTTGTGAGCGAATATAGGGAAAAA. Amino acid sequence: CASSEFLVSEYREK. In full, the CDR3 is CASSEFLVSEYREKLFF.

This clone was recorded many times. One end of the junction does not line up with germline, which may come from a read error. The sequenced fragment ends 3 residues before the CDR3 boundary, so the rest is inferred from the germline J gene. The chain has TRBV4-2 and TRBJ2-3; D may be TRBD1 (6 bases). Germline V gives CDR1 LGHNA, CDR2 YNFKEQ. The CDR3 totals 14 residues. CDR3 residues: CASSQDSRGDTQYF. The CDR3 bases that were read are TGCGCCAGCAGCCAAGATAGCAGGGGTGATACG.

This clone occurred many times. Read sequence stops 3 residues before the CDR3 end, and the germline J gene provides the missing end. This rearrangement joins TRBV7-9 to TRBJ2-1; a weak D match, TRBD2 (6 bases). This CDR3 has 12 amino acids. V dropped 5 bases and J dropped 9 bases, with 11 bases sitting between them. CDR1 is SEHNR and CDR2 is FQNEAQ in the germline V gene (reference sequence). The sequenced CDR3 bases are TGTGCCAGCAGCAGCGGGCCGCCTGAG. As protein: CASSSGPPE. The full CDR3 is CASSSGPPEQFF.

This clone came up many times. The read stops 3 residues short of the end of the CDR3; the missing end is completed from the germline J gene. This chain joins TRBV13 and TRBJ2-3; D may be TRBD1 or TRBD2 (5 bases each). The CDR3 spans 14 residues. Germline CDR1 is PRHDT and CDR2 is FYEKMQ (reference sequence). Trimming shortened V by 5 bases and J by 3 bases, and 12 bases separated the two germline ends. The sequenced part of the CDR3 DNA is TGTGCCAGCAGCCCAGGGAGACGGACAGATACG. Its protein product is CASSPGRRTDT. Given in full, the CDR3 is CASSPGRRTDTQYF.

This clone was picked up many times. Sequencing ends 3 residues short of the CDR3 end; the germline J gene provides the rest. The chain links TRBV7-9 to TRBJ2-1; D might be TRBD2 (5 bases). From germline, CDR1 is SEHNR and CDR2 FQNEAQ (reference sequence). Deletions cut 7 bases from V and 7 bases from J, with 17 bases between. The length of the CDR3 is 14 residues. CDR3 DNA, as far as it was read: TGTGCCAGCATCTCTTCAGCGGTCATTAATGAG. This gives the protein CASISSAVINE. The whole CDR3 sequence reads CASISSAVINEQFF.

This clone was seen many times. Coverage ceases 3 residues before the CDR3 finishes, and the germline J gene fills in the end. This sequence joins TRBV19 and TRBJ1-1; the D gene is possibly TRBD1 (5 bases). The CDR3 covers 15 residues. CDR1 and CDR2 from the germline V gene are LNHDA and SQIVND (reference sequence). The germline V and J ends were trimmed by 6 bases and 1 base, with 15 bases remaining between them. The CDR3 region is CASRIKGTGNTEAFF. The CDR3 bases that were read are TGTGCCAGTAGAATTAAGGGAACAGGGAACACTGAA.

This clone showed up many times. The CDR3: CSASSNSPLHF. The sequenced part of the CDR3 DNA is TGCAGTGCTAGCAGTAATTCACCC. This chain connects TRBV20-1 to TRBJ1-6; unclear D gene. The observed sequence ends 3 residues before the CDR3 terminus, with the missing tail filled in from the germline J gene. The CDR3 runs to 11 residues. Germline assignment: CDR1 DFQATT and CDR2 SNEGSKA (reference sequence). V lost 3 bases, J lost 6 bases, and 3 bases lay in between.

Many counts were recorded for this clone. The read finishes 3 residues shy of the CDR3 end, and the germline J gene is used to complete it. V gene TRBV19 combines with J gene TRBJ1-4, with 8 bases that match TRBD1. The CDR3 has 15 amino acids. The V gene end was trimmed by 5 bases and the J gene end by 3 bases; junction bases not matched to a gene: 5. Germline-derived CDR1 and CDR2 are LNHDA and SQIVND (reference sequence). The CDR3 region is CASSSQQGANEKLFF. The DNA read from the CDR3 is TGTGCCAGTAGTTCCCAACAGGGGGCTAATGAAAAA.

This clone was found many times. The read terminates 3 residues ahead of where the CDR3 ends, so the germline J gene completes it. This sequence joins TRBV12-3 or TRBV12-4 and TRBJ1-2; D may be TRBD1 (5 bases). With 3 bases removed from V and 0 bases from J, the gap between germline ends came to 14 bases. This CDR3 spans 16 amino acids. The sequenced part of the CDR3 DNA is TGTGCCAGCAGTTTGAGGTTTAGGGGTACTAACTATGGC. It yields the protein CASSLRFRGTNYG. The whole CDR3 sequence is CASSLRFRGTNYGYTF.

This clone was seen ten or more times. The CDR3 extends 3 residues past the end of the read, so its final part is completed from the germline J gene. The V and J genes are TRBV28 and TRBJ1-2; 7 nucleotides agree with TRBD1. The V gene end was trimmed by 5 bases and the J gene end by 0 bases; junction bases not matched to a gene: 6. Per germline, CDR1 MDHEN and CDR2 SYDVKM. The CDR3 is 15 amino acids. CDR3 bases read: TGTGCCAGCAGTCTGACAGGGAATCCTAACTATGGC. This translates into CASSLTGNPNYG. The entire CDR3 sequence reads CASSLTGNPNYGYTF.

This clone was seen many times. From the germline J gene comes the end of the CDR3, since the read stops 3 residues before it. V is TRBV11-2 and J is TRBJ1-1, with D possibly TRBD1 on 5 matching bases. Trimming pared 1 base from V and 4 bases from J, leaving 13 bases between. The CDR3 extends over 15 amino acids. Germline V lookup: CDR1 SGHAT, CDR2 FQNNGV. The DNA read from the CDR3 is TGTGCCAGCAGCTTAGTTCTGGGGCGGGGCACTGAA. It translates to CASSLVLGRGTE. The CDR3 reads in full as CASSLVLGRGTEAFF. Together with reference TRBV11-2 and TRBJ1-1, the CDR3 gives the full variable domain: EAGVAQSPRYKIIEKRQSVAFWCNPISGHATLYWYQQILGQGPKLLIQFQNNGVVDDSQLPKDRFSAERLKGVDSTLKIQPAKLEDSAVYLCASSLVLGRGTEAFFGQGTRLTVV.

This clone was observed many times. Sequencing ends 3 residues short of the CDR3 end; the germline J gene provides the rest. The rearrangement joins TRBV7-8 to TRBJ1-2; D not certain. CDR3 length: 13 residues. Trimming removed 5 bases at V and 4 bases at J, with 11 bases between. Germline loops: CDR1 SGHVS, CDR2 FQNEAQ. The sequenced CDR3 bases are TGTGCCAGCAGCCTCCGGGGAAGCTATGGC. The encoded protein is CASSLRGSYG. The whole CDR3 protein is CASSLRGSYGYTF.

This clone was observed many times. Coverage ceases 3 residues before the CDR3 finishes, and the germline J gene fills in the end. This chain uses TRBV5-1 with TRBJ2-7; 8 bases fit TRBD1. CDR3 length: 18 residues. Germline V gene data show CDR1 as SGHRS and CDR2 as YFSETQ. The trim removed 0 bases at V and 6 bases at J, leaving 17 bases unmatched. CDR3 loop: CASSLANQGALLPLEQYF. Partial CDR3 DNA: TGCGCCAGCAGCTTGGCCAACCAGGGGGCCCTTCTTCCCCTCGAG.

This clone was detected ten times or more. With the read ending 3 residues before the CDR3 end, the germline J gene is used to fill in that end. The chain has TRBV12-3 or TRBV12-4 and TRBJ2-5, with D possibly being TRBD2 (6 bases). Between the trimmed V and J ends, which lost 1 base and 5 bases, there was a span of 14 bases. This CDR3 region has 15 residues. Incomplete CDR3 DNA: TGTGCCAGCAGTTTAGGGGGGGTGGTGAGGGAGACC. Translated, it gives CASSLGGVVRET. The full CDR3 reads CASSLGGVVRETQYF.

Ten or more counts support this clone. The CDR3 end falls 3 residues outside the read, so it is completed with the germline J gene. The J gene is TRBJ2-3, the V gene TRBV5-1; 10 bases are shared with TRBD2. Unmatched junction bases numbered 14, after V lost 4 bases and J lost 6 bases. This CDR3 is 17 amino acids long. Germline lookup yields CDR1 SGHRS and CDR2 YFSETQ. CDR3 region: CASSTGSSGREGDTQYF. Partial CDR3 DNA: TGCGCCAGCAGCACCGGCTCTAGCGGGAGAGAGGGGGATACG.

This clone was recorded many times. The missing CDR3 end, 3 residues past where the read stops, is filled in from the germline J gene. The chain joins TRBV4-2 to TRBJ2-2, with 7 bases aligning to TRBD2. The CDR3 runs to 16 residues. The germline V gene has CDR1 LGHNA and CDR2 YNFKEQ. Trimming removed 0 bases from V and 3 bases from J; junction bases left unmatched: 4. The covered CDR3 bases are TGTGCCAGCAGCCAAGAGGCGGGAGTCGACACCGGGGAG. This translates into CASSQEAGVDTGE. The CDR3, in full, reads CASSQEAGVDTGELFF.

This clone came up many times. The CDR3 end is not reached by the read, which stops 3 residues before it; the germline J gene fills it in. This chain links TRBV4-1 with TRBJ2-3, with no clear D. This CDR3 is built from 12 residues. CDR1 is MGHRA and CDR2 is YSYEKL in the germline V gene. CDR3 DNA (partial): TGCGCCAGCAGCCAAGATGAAAAGGCG. Translated: CASSQDEKA. The full-length CDR3 reads as CASSQDEKAQYF.